A single sample is the source of the 14 T cell receptor beta chains below, sequenced in a study of spatial heterogeneity in lung cancer. Each CDR3 protein is one row after TCRdb ran MiXCR on the 5' RACE reads. The sample has over a thousand distinct CDR3 sequences, 15% to 19% seen once. Documented time point: sample taken at primary tumor resection. For these receptors, no antigen is known. Study-wide results and limits: Expanded intratumoral alpha and beta TCR counts tracked tumor mutation counts.

The specimen was lung tumor tissue, collected at surgery. All receptors come from a male donor with early-stage non-small cell lung cancer.

Judged by abundance, this clonotype is medium-sized. This beta chain turned up in a library designed for alpha chains; as an off-target read, its abundance says little. This rearrangement joins TRBV3-1 to TRBJ2-7; 8 positions agree with TRBD2. The CDR3 sequence is 19 residues long. The junction had 20 bases not matched to a gene; V was cut back by 1 base and J by 6 bases. CDR1 is LGHDT and CDR2 is YNNKEL in the germline V gene (reference sequence). The CDR3 here is CASSQGLSTGGVSLSEQYF. Here the CDR3 DNA reads TGTGCCAGCAGCCAAGGGCTGTCAACCGGGGGGGTCAGCCTGAGCGAGCAGTACTTC.

As concerns this clonotype: This beta chain came through as a stray read in a library set up for alpha chains, and its size says little. This chain uses TRBV7-2 with TRBJ2-2; D may be TRBD2 (6 bases). V was cut by 3 bases and J by 3 bases, with 14 bases left in between. The CDR3 sequence is 16 residues long. Per the germline V gene, CDR1 is SGHTA and CDR2 is FQGNSA. CDR3 amino acids: CASSFGRGVDTGELFF. As DNA, the CDR3 is TGTGCCAGCAGCTTTGGGCGGGGTGTCGACACCGGGGAGCTGTTTTTT.

By share of the sample, this clonotype is large (0.1 to 1%). The size of this beta chain means little, since it is a stray read in a library made for alpha chains. The genes are TRBV27 and TRBJ1-5; TRBD1 matches 7 bases. The germline V gene encodes CDR1 MNHEY and CDR2 SMNVEV (reference sequence). J gave up 2 bases and V 0 bases, and 4 bases lay outside the gene matches. CDR3 size: 16 residues. The CDR3 nucleotides are TGTGCCAGCAGTTTATCGTCCAGGGGGGGCAATCAGCCCCAGCATTTT. Amino acids: CASSLSSRGGNQPQHF.

This clonotype was observed a few times. Found in a library prepared for alpha chains, this beta chain is an off-target read, and its abundance has little meaning. The rearrangement joins TRBV27 to TRBJ1-2; 8 bases map to TRBD1. Trimming took 4 bases from V and 4 from J; bases not matched to a gene: 5. This CDR3 spans 14 amino acids. The germline gives CDR1 MNHEY, CDR2 SMNVEV (reference sequence). The CDR3: CASSSGQGLYGYTF. Here the CDR3 DNA reads TGTGCCAGCAGTTCCGGACAGGGACTCTATGGCTACACCTTC.

In this sample, this clonotype is medium-sized. This beta chain is off target for a library built for alpha chains, so its abundance means little. This chain joins TRBV2 and TRBJ2-1; D tentatively fits TRBD1 or TRBD2 (5 bases each). This CDR3 has 11 amino acids. Trimming took 1 base from V and 15 from J, leaving 10 bases between them. In germline, CDR1 is SNHLY, CDR2 FYNNEI. The CDR3 region has the DNA TGTGCCAGCAGTGAAGAATATGGGGGGTTCTTC. This gives the protein CASSEEYGGFF.

In regard to this clonotype: This beta chain appears as a stray read in a library generated for alpha chains; its size is not informative. V usage is TRBV6-5 and J usage is TRBJ2-1; D is possibly TRBD2 (6 bases). The V and J ends lost 7 bases and 3 bases respectively, with 28 bases between them. The CDR3 is 19 amino acids. CDR1 is MNHEY and CDR2 is SVGAGI in the germline V gene. CDR3 in amino acids: CASTIHGGRGINFYNEQFF. The CDR3 bases are TGTGCCAGCACCATACATGGGGGACGGGGGATCAACTTCTACAATGAGCAGTTCTTC.

About this clonotype: This beta chain is an off-target read within a library intended for alpha chains, so its frequency means little. CDR3 amino acids: CASSWGGYEQYF. CDR3 DNA: TGTGCCAGCAGTTGGGGGGGATACGAGCAGTACTTC. The V call is TRBV6-2 or TRBV6-3, the J call TRBJ2-7, with TRBD2 identical over 7 bases. V shed 4 bases and J 4 bases; nucleotides not matched to a gene: 1. Germline loops: CDR1 MNHEY, CDR2 SVGEGT. The CDR3 is 12 residues long.

This clonotype counts as medium-sized. Since it is a stray read in a library aimed at alpha chains, this beta chain has a size that is not meaningful. The chain has TRBV7-2 and TRBJ2-3; 10 bases are shared with TRBD2. The V gene's germline CDR1 is SGHTA and CDR2 FQGNSA. The CDR3 consists of 16 residues. V lost 4 bases to trimming and J lost 4 bases; unmatched junction nucleotides: 8. The DNA of the CDR3 is TGTGCCAGCAGCTCTTTAGCGGGAGGTTTCCCAGATACGCAGTATTTT. Translated: CASSSLAGGFPDTQYF.

Within the sample, this clonotype is large. The library was designed around alpha chains, so this beta chain is a stray read whose abundance carries little weight. This sequence joins TRBV5-1 and TRBJ2-5, with 9 positions matching TRBD2. The length of the CDR3 is 16 residues. With 0 bases clipped from V and 4 bases from J, the junction kept 7 bases outside the gene matches. CDR1 SGHRS and CDR2 YFSETQ come from the germline V gene. In DNA, the CDR3 is TGCGCCAGCAGCTTGGGACGACTAGCGGAGACAGAGACCCAGTACTTC. Translating gives CASSLGRLAETETQYF. Filled out from reference TRBV5-1 and TRBJ2-5, the complete variable domain reads KAGVTQTPRYLIKTRGQQVTLSCSPISGHRSVSWYQQTPGQGLQFLFEYFSETQRNKGNFPGRFSGRQFSNSRSEMNVSTLELGDSALYLCASSLGRLAETETQYFGPGTRLLVL.

This clonotype is labeled medium-sized. Within a library made for alpha chains, this beta chain is off target, and its count is uninformative. The rearrangement joins TRBV18 to TRBJ2-3; 7 positions agree with TRBD2. Germline-derived CDR1 and CDR2 are KGHSH and LQKENI. This CDR3 has 12 amino acids. V shed 6 bases, J shed 6 bases, and the junction held 3 bases outside the gene matches. CDR3 sequence (DNA): TGTGCCAGCTCCCCGCGGGGGGATACGCAGTATTTT. Amino acids: CASSPRGDTQYF.

This clonotype rates as large. This beta chain is an unintended read in a library built for alpha chains; its size means little. V and J are TRBV15 and TRBJ2-1; TRBD1 aligns across 10 bases. J lost 4 bases, V lost 5 bases, and 8 bases had no gene match. CDR1 LNHNV and CDR2 YYDKDF come from the germline V gene (reference sequence). This CDR3 spans 16 amino acids. The CDR3 DNA is TGTGCCACCAGCCAGGGGGTGGGACAGGGGTACAATGAGCAGTTCTTC. It translates to CATSQGVGQGYNEQFF. Using reference TRBV15 and TRBJ2-1 for the parts outside the CDR3, the full variable domain is DAMVIQNPRYQVTQFGKPVTLSCSQTLNHNVMYWYQQKSSQAPKLLFHYYDKDFNNEADTPDNFQSRRPNTSFCFLDIRSPGLGDTAMYLCATSQGVGQGYNEQFFGPGTRLTVL.

Concerning this clonotype itself: Since the library was made to target alpha chains, this beta chain is a stray read and its abundance is not meaningful. The CDR3 is CAIRDRLNEKLFF. The CDR3 bases are TGTGCCATCCGGGACCGGCTTAATGAAAAACTGTTTTTT. J is TRBJ1-4 and V is TRBV6-1; D perhaps matches TRBD1 (5 bases). V lost 10 bases and J lost 4, with 13 bases in between. The CDR3 runs to 13 residues. Germline V CDR1 and CDR2: MNHNS, SASEGT.

To note about this clonotype: This beta chain is an off-target read within a library intended for alpha chains, so its frequency means little. CDR3 amino acids: CASSPMGGAVEQFF. The DNA of the CDR3 is TGTGCCAGCAGCCCGATGGGGGGGGCGGTTGAGCAGTTCTTC. V is TRBV13 and J is TRBJ2-1; TRBD2 might be the D (7 bases). Trimming pared 5 bases from V and 9 bases from J, leaving 17 bases between. The CDR3 sequence is 14 residues long. Per the germline V gene, CDR1 is PRHDT and CDR2 is FYEKMQ (reference sequence).

Concerning this clonotype itself: The library was designed around alpha chains, so this beta chain is a stray read whose abundance carries little weight. The CDR3 nucleotides read TGCAGTGCAGTAGGGACTCCCCACAGCTCCTACAATGAGCAGTTCTTC. It encodes CSAVGTPHSSYNEQFF. V is TRBV20-1 and J is TRBJ2-1, with D perhaps matching TRBD2 (6 bases). The CDR3 runs 16 residues. V lost 6 bases, J lost 0 bases, and 18 bases lay in between. Germline V lookup: CDR1 DFQATT, CDR2 SNEGSKA (reference sequence).